These 13 T cell receptor beta chains originate from one sample sequenced in a study of cytotoxic CD8 clonotypes in ibrutinib-treated CLL. This table comes from immunoSEQ multiplex PCR, and its TCRdb copy is limited to in-frame clones, with some not included. The table lists 200,000 to 250,000 clones, about 75% of them singletons. Sequenced here: PBMCs, sampled after 12 months of ibrutinib treatment. The origin of the receptors is a human donor with chronic lymphocytic leukemia.

V usage is TRBV29-1 and J usage is TRBJ1-2; 7 nucleotides match TRBD1. V was clipped by 5 bases and J by 6 bases; unmatched bases: 6. The CDR3 sequence is 12 residues long. Germline assignment: CDR1 SQVTM and CDR2 ANQGSEA. The CDR3 nucleotides read TGCAGCGTTTATAAGGGGGCTAATGGCTACACCTTC. Its protein product is CSVYKGANGYTF.

This chain connects TRBV5-1 to TRBJ2-2; TRBD2 might be the D (5 bases). The germline V gene has CDR1 SGHRS and CDR2 YFSETQ. CDR3 length equals 16 residues. The germline V and J ends were trimmed by 3 bases and 5 bases, with 17 bases remaining between them. The chain's CDR3 is CASSSSGGLGTGELFF. Here the CDR3 DNA reads TGCGCCAGCAGCTCCTCAGGCGGGCTTGGAACCGGGGAGCTGTTTTTT.

This clone showed up just once. V usage is TRBV29-1 and J usage is TRBJ2-1, with D tentatively TRBD2 (6 bases). Trimming took off 0 bases at V and 4 bases at J, with 10 bases between the two ends. Germline-derived CDR1 and CDR2 are SQVTM and ANQGSEA. This CDR3 region has 14 residues. CDR3: CSVEERLVYNEQFF. DNA for the CDR3: TGCAGCGTTGAAGAGCGACTAGTTTACAATGAGCAGTTCTTC.

The CDR3 nucleotides are TGTGCCAGCAATCCCGGGCCGCGGGGCACTGAAGCTTTCTTT. Amino acids: CASNPGPRGTEAFF. The chain joins TRBV6-5 to TRBJ1-1; D unclear. CDR3 size: 14 residues. Germline values: CDR1 MNHEY, CDR2 SVGAGI. Trimming pared 7 bases from V and 4 bases from J, leaving 16 bases between.

J is TRBJ1-4 and V is TRBV7-9; a weak D match, TRBD1 (5 bases). V gave up 1 base and J gave up 7 bases, with 7 bases separating them. The CDR3 sequence is 13 residues long. Germline assignment: CDR1 SEHNR and CDR2 FQNEAQ (reference sequence). Here the CDR3 reads CASSLGDPEKLFF. The CDR3 DNA follows: TGTGCCAGCAGCTTAGGGGACCCTGAAAAACTGTTTTTT. Looking up the rest from reference TRBV7-9 and TRBJ1-4 gives the full variable domain: DTGVSQNPRHKITKRGQNVTFRCDPISEHNRLYWYRQTLGQGPEFLTYFQNEAQLEKSRLLSDRFSAERPKGSFSTLEIQRTEQGDSAMYLCASSLGDPEKLFFGSGTQLSVL.

J is TRBJ1-5 and V is TRBV6-5; D unresolved. This CDR3 is built from 13 residues. With 4 bases removed from V and 4 bases from J, the gap between germline ends came to 8 bases. The germline gives CDR1 MNHEY, CDR2 SVGAGI. CDR3 nucleotide sequence: TGTGCCAGCAGTTTGTCCGTAAATCAGCCCCAGCATTTT. Translated: CASSLSVNQPQHF.

The chain links TRBV6-5 to TRBJ1-1; 7 nucleotides match TRBD1. The J segment lost 0 bases and the V segment lost 0 bases, leaving 1 base of the junction unmatched. The CDR3 runs 15 residues. CDR1 MNHEY and CDR2 SVGAGI come from the germline V gene. The CDR3 DNA reads TGTGCCAGCAGTTACTCGGGACAGATGAACACTGAAGCTTTCTTT. Translating gives CASSYSGQMNTEAFF.

The chain employs TRBV6-6 and TRBJ1-2; D is perhaps TRBD1 (5 bases). The V end lost 6 bases, the J end lost 8 bases, and 10 bases lay between the germline ends. This CDR3 has 11 amino acids. Germline V gene lookup returns CDR1 MNHNY and CDR2 SVGAGI (reference sequence). CDR3 sequence reads: CASRRREGYTF. CDR3 DNA: TGTGCCAGCAGGCGCAGGGAAGGCTACACCTTC.

This clone turned up a few times. This chain links TRBV2 with TRBJ1-2; D is unclear. Deletions cut 7 bases from V and 8 bases from J, with 11 bases between. This CDR3 is 11 amino acids long. Germline CDR1 and CDR2: SNHLY and FYNNEI. This CDR3 reads CASNTDWGYTF. For the CDR3, the DNA is TGTGCCAGCAATACGGACTGGGGCTACACCTTC. The full variable domain, completed using reference TRBV2 and TRBJ1-2, is EPEVTQTPSHQVTQMGQEVILRCVPISNHLYFYWYRQILGQKVEFLVSFYNNEISEKSEIFDDQFSVERPDGSNFTLKIRSTKLEDSAMYFCASNTDWGYTFGSGTRLTVV.

CDR3 protein: CASSSQGGINEQFF. DNA of the CDR3: TGTGCCAGCAGCTCCCAGGGGGGAATCAATGAGCAGTTCTTC. The chain combines TRBV11-2 with TRBJ2-1; D might be TRBD1 (7 bases). This CDR3 is 14 amino acids long. Germline CDR1 and CDR2: SGHAT and FQNNGV. The ends were cut back, 4 bases at V and 6 bases at J, with 13 bases in the middle.

The genes are TRBV7-9 and TRBJ1-5; the match to TRBD1 covers 7 bases. The CDR3 has 12 residues. Trimming at V came to 5 bases and at J to 6 bases, leaving 1 base not matched to a gene. The germline gives CDR1 SEHNR, CDR2 FQNEAQ (reference sequence). The chain's CDR3 is CASSGDSQPQHF. CDR3 bases: TGTGCCAGCAGCGGGGACAGTCAGCCCCAGCATTTT.

V usage is TRBV9 and J usage is TRBJ2-1; 12 nucleotides agree with TRBD2. The CDR3 has 15 residues. V shed 3 bases and J 10 bases; nucleotides not matched to a gene: 8. The germline CDR1 and CDR2 sequences are SGDLS and YYNGEE. The CDR3 DNA follows: TGTGCCAGCAGCGAACGACTAGCGGGGGCGAGGGAGCAGTTCTTC. It encodes CASSERLAGAREQFF.

This clone was found a few times. This chain joins TRBV7-3 and TRBJ2-2, with 8 bases matching TRBD2. CDR3 length equals 18 residues. The germline gives CDR1 SGHTA, CDR2 FQGTGA. The junction had 13 bases not matched to a gene; V was cut back by 5 bases and J by 2 bases. DNA of the CDR3: TGTGCCAGCAGCCCCTCAGCCTGGGGGACTAGTAACACCGGGGAGCTGTTTTTT. Translated: CASSPSAWGTSNTGELFF.